This T cell receptor (beta chain) was documented in a study of T-cell reconstitution after alpha-beta-depleted transplantation in children. Construction of the TCRbeta library involved unique molecular identifiers. MiXCR was run by TCRdb on the PCR reads, yielding one entry per CDR3 protein. The repertoire holds about 640,000 distinct CDR3 sequences, with roughly 15% as singletons. V lost 3 bases and J lost 8, with 12 bases in between. CDR1 SGHTA and CDR2 FQGNSA come from the germline V gene. There are 13 residues in the CDR3. This clonotype was sampled from a human donor who donated a stem cell graft to a child with acute myeloid leukemia. J is TRBJ2-3 and V is TRBV7-2; no clear D gene. Sequencing used PBMCs from the stem cell graft donor, obtained from the stem cell graft. CDR3 coding DNA: TGTGCCAGCAGCTTTGCTAAAGTTGGTACGCAGTATTTT. Its protein is CASSFAKVGTQYF.